This T cell receptor beta chain was found in a study of T cells in Graves' hyperthyroidism and ophthalmopathy. Overall study results and limits: In blood, most of the thyroid clonotypes expanded above 0.001 were also present.

The blood was taken when hyperthyroidism was first diagnosed, before any ophthalmopathy symptoms showed up. Regions amplified from RNA transcripts were the TCR beta CDR3 regions. The TCR CDR3 first-round RT-PCR relied on the HTBI primer set. MiXCR was run by TCRdb on the multiplex PCR reads, yielding one entry per CDR3 protein. The sample shows 250,000 or so distinct CDR3 sequences, 13% to 15% of them seen only once. This clonotype was recorded at least ten times. Its antigen is as yet unknown. The CDR3 is 13 amino acids. The V and J ends lost 3 bases and 5 bases respectively, with 9 bases between them. CDR1 and CDR2 (germline): SNHLY, FYNNEI.

The sequenced sample consisted of blood. This sequence was found in a woman aged 50 to 60 with Graves' hyperthyroidism that later progressed to Graves' ophthalmopathy. The V and J genes are TRBV2 and TRBJ2-3; D gene unclear. The CDR3 loop is CASSEAERDTQYF. For the CDR3, the DNA is TGTGCCAGCAGTGAGGCGGAGCGAGATACGCAGTATTTT. Looking up the rest from reference TRBV2 and TRBJ2-3 gives the full variable domain: EPEVTQTPSHQVTQMGQEVILRCVPISNHLYFYWYRQILGQKVEFLVSFYNNEISEKSEIFDDQFSVERPDGSNFTLKIRSTKLEDSAMYFCASSEAERDTQYFGPGTRLTVL.